One sample yielded the 21 T cell receptor beta chains listed below, sequenced in a study of shared T cell receptors in the human thymus. Clones were read by immunoSEQ multiplex PCR, and TCRdb kept only the in-frame ones, dropping some. This table has about 660,000 clones, roughly 86% appearing once. The data also belong to a second study, concerning human thymus T cells.

Sequencing was carried out using thymocytes. These receptors were taken from a boy under two years old with a congenital heart defect.

V gene TRBV27 combines with J gene TRBJ1-5, with 10 bases lining up with TRBD1. The CDR3 length is 16 residues. V shed 5 bases, J shed 7 bases, and the junction held 11 bases outside the gene matches. From germline, CDR1 is MNHEY and CDR2 SMNVEV (reference sequence). The DNA of the CDR3 is TGTGCCAGCAGTACGAGCGGGACAGGGGATGGACAGCCCCAGCATTTT. Translated, it gives CASSTSGTGDGQPQHF.

The chain is built from TRBV6-6 and TRBJ2-1; D remains ambiguous. Trimming stripped 4 bases from V and 8 bases from J, with 3 bases between. CDR1 is MNHNY, CDR2 SVGAGI, per germline (reference sequence). This CDR3 contains 10 residues. The CDR3 loop is CASSSDEQFF. The CDR3 DNA is TGTGCCAGCAGTTCAGATGAGCAGTTCTTC.

V is TRBV2 and J is TRBJ2-3; 10 positions agree with TRBD1. Germline CDR1 reads SNHLY; CDR2 reads FYNNEI. The CDR3 extends over 17 amino acids. V lost 7 bases to trimming and J lost 2 bases; unmatched junction nucleotides: 12. CDR3 coding DNA: TGTGCCAGCAAGAAAGGGACAGGGGAACATATCACAGATACGCAGTATTTT. As protein: CASKKGTGEHITDTQYF.

V gene TRBV4-2 combines with J gene TRBJ1-1; D is uncertain. Looked up from germline, CDR1 is LGHNA and CDR2 is YNFKEQ. Trimming removed 4 bases from V and 4 bases from J, with 19 bases in between. The CDR3 sequence is 16 residues long. The CDR3 DNA reads TGTGCCAGCAGCCCAGTACTGGTGCTGGGAGGCACTGAAGCTTTCTTT. This codes for CASSPVLVLGGTEAFF.

The chain is built from TRBV7-9 and TRBJ1-1; D not certain. Per the germline V gene, CDR1 is SEHNR and CDR2 is FQNEAQ (reference sequence). Trimming took 1 base from V and 6 from J, leaving 15 bases between them. The CDR3 sequence is 15 residues long. The CDR3 sequence: CASSLEQRGRAEAFF. The CDR3 DNA follows: TGTGCCAGCAGCTTAGAACAACGAGGGCGGGCTGAAGCTTTCTTT.

J is TRBJ1-1 and V is TRBV28; D not resolved. The CDR3 runs to 12 residues. Germline V CDR1 and CDR2: MDHEN, SYDVKM. V was cut by 4 bases and J by 10 bases, with 13 bases left in between. CDR3 nucleotide sequence: TGTGCCAGCAGTTCCGACTGGGAGGGAGCTTTCTTT. This codes for CASSSDWEGAFF.

The CDR3 DNA sequence: TGCAGCGTTGAGGTGGGAGGGTATAGCGGGAGGACGGAACAGTTCTTC. The encoded protein is CSVEVGGYSGRTEQFF. The rearrangement links TRBV29-1 to TRBJ2-1, with 10 positions matching TRBD2. V shed 3 bases, J shed 13 bases, and the junction held 18 bases outside the gene matches. Germline V lookup: CDR1 SQVTM, CDR2 ANQGSEA. The CDR3 totals 16 residues.

The V and J genes are TRBV18 and TRBJ2-4; D possibly corresponds to TRBD1 (6 bases). The CDR3 spans 13 residues. The ends were cut back, 4 bases at V and 8 bases at J, with 12 bases in the middle. Germline V lookup: CDR1 KGHSH, CDR2 LQKENI. The CDR3 region is CASSLLQGDIQYF. The CDR3 nucleotides are TGTGCCAGCTCACTTCTACAGGGAGACATTCAGTACTTC.

As to this clone: The sample contains more than one DNA sequence encoding this CDR3. The chain links TRBV6-5 to TRBJ1-5, with 9 bases lining up with TRBD1. The CDR3 totals 15 residues. Germline assignment: CDR1 MNHEY and CDR2 SVGAGI. The ends lost 5 bases at V and 1 base at J; junction bases unmatched: 3. CDR3 bases: TGTGCCAGCAGTAGGGACAGGGCGAGCAATCAGCCCCAGCATTTT. Encoded protein: CASSRDRASNQPQHF.

This chain uses TRBV9 with TRBJ2-1, with 8 bases matching TRBD2. The CDR3 is 19 amino acids. Trimming cost V 2 bases and J 5 bases; bases outside gene matches: 18. Per the germline V gene, CDR1 is SGDLS and CDR2 is YYNGEE. The CDR3 DNA follows: TGTGCCAGCAGCGTGAGTCAAAAGAAGAAATCGGGAGGGAACAATGAGCAGTTCTTC. As protein: CASSVSQKKKSGGNNEQFF.

On this clone itself: The sample contains more than one DNA sequence encoding this CDR3. The rearrangement joins TRBV27 to TRBJ2-5; tentative D call: TRBD2 (5 bases). The germline V and J ends were trimmed by 5 bases and 4 bases, with 8 bases remaining between them. CDR1 and CDR2 from the germline V gene are MNHEY and SMNVEV (reference sequence). CDR3 length: 12 amino acids. The CDR3 DNA is TGTGCCAGCAGTCCCGGAGGAGAGACCCAGTACTTC. This encodes CASSPGGETQYF.

This CDR3 is CASSQDPIQTQGAANEKLFF. Written as DNA, the CDR3 is TGCGCCAGCAGCCAAGACCCCATACAAACCCAGGGTGCGGCTAATGAAAAACTGTTTTTT. The genes are TRBV4-1 and TRBJ1-4; possibly TRBD1 for D (5 bases). The CDR3 is made up of 20 amino acids. Germline V CDR1 and CDR2: MGHRA, YSYEKL. The V gene lost 0 bases and the J gene lost 3 bases, with 23 bases spanning the gap.

The CDR3 region is CAWKLVGTGGTFSGYNEQFF. The CDR3 nucleotides read TGTGCCTGGAAGCTCGTAGGGACAGGGGGCACTTTTTCGGGGTACAATGAGCAGTTCTTC. V is TRBV30 and J is TRBJ2-1, with 12 bases lining up with TRBD1. Germline CDR1 GTSNPN, CDR2 SVGIG (reference sequence). V gave up 4 bases and J gave up 4 bases; unmatched junction bases: 20. The CDR3 sequence is 20 residues long.

Notes on this clone: At one of its ends the junction is not consistent with the germline gene, which may arise from a read error. Other DNA sequences within the sample encode an identical CDR3. The gene calls are TRBV30 and TRBJ1-6, with 7 nucleotides matching TRBD1. The CDR3 is 17 residues long. From germline, CDR1 is GTSNPN and CDR2 SVGIG (reference sequence). CDR3 residues: CAWRIQLNGTDNSPLHF. The DNA of the CDR3 is TGTGCCTGGAGGATTCAACTAAACGGGACAGATAATTCCCCCCTCCACTTT.

V gene TRBV28 combines with J gene TRBJ1-3, with 7 positions matching TRBD1. The CDR3 extends over 16 amino acids. The germline V gene has CDR1 MDHEN and CDR2 SYDVKM. Unmatched junction bases numbered 4, after V lost 2 bases and J lost 0 bases. CDR3 sequence (DNA): TGTGCCAGCAGTTTAGAAACAGGGGCCTCTGGAAACACCATATATTTT. As protein: CASSLETGASGNTIYF.

This chain links TRBV25-1 with TRBJ2-1, with 11 bases fitting TRBD2. Trimming took 3 bases from V and 5 from J; bases not matched to a gene: 12. CDR1 is MGHDK, CDR2 SYGVNS, per germline. The CDR3 is 18 amino acids. The CDR3 loop reads CASSDPPILAGGHNEQFF. In DNA, the CDR3 is TGTGCCAGCAGTGATCCTCCAATTCTAGCGGGAGGCCACAATGAGCAGTTCTTC. Based on the CDR3 plus reference TRBV25-1 and TRBJ2-1, the full variable domain is EADIYQTPRYLVIGTGKKITLECSQTMGHDKMYWYQQDPGMELHLIHYSYGVNSTEKGDLSSESTVSRIRTEHFPLTLESARPSHTSQYLCASSDPPILAGGHNEQFFGPGTRLTVL.

V and J are TRBV28 and TRBJ1-2; possible D gene TRBD1, 5 bases. Per germline, CDR1 MDHEN and CDR2 SYDVKM. The CDR3 is 15 residues long. Trimming pared 4 bases from V and 8 bases from J, leaving 20 bases between. The CDR3 DNA reads as TGTGCCAGCAGTTCCCCCCACGTAGGGCGGGGCGGCTACACCTTC. Its translation: CASSSPHVGRGGYTF.

The V gene is TRBV27, the J gene TRBJ2-1; D possibly corresponds to TRBD2 (6 bases). CDR1 is MNHEY and CDR2 is SMNVEV in the germline V gene (reference sequence). The length of the CDR3 is 13 residues. V was pared by 7 bases and J by 9 bases, with 16 bases between. The CDR3 DNA is TGTGCCAGCACCTTAGGTCGGGGGACTGAGCAGTTCTTC. It yields the protein CASTLGRGTEQFF.

The CDR3 nucleotides read TGTGCCATCAGTGTGGTATCGGGGACTACCCACAATGAGCAGTTCTTC. Translating gives CAISVVSGTTHNEQFF. The rearrangement links TRBV10-3 to TRBJ2-1; 7 bases fit TRBD2. Germline trimming cut 4 bases from V and 5 bases from J; bases unmatched to any gene: 11. The germline V gene encodes CDR1 ENHRY and CDR2 SYGVKD. The CDR3 runs to 16 residues.

The V call is TRBV9, the J call TRBJ1-3; D is uncertain. In germline, CDR1 is SGDLS, CDR2 YYNGEE. CDR3 length: 15 amino acids. V lost 3 bases, J lost 2 bases, and 12 bases lay in between. The CDR3 coding sequence is TGTGCCAGCAGCGCCAGGAACTTGACTGGAAACACCATATATTTT. Protein: CASSARNLTGNTIYF.

The V and J genes are TRBV6-5 and TRBJ2-7, with 9 nucleotides matching TRBD2. The CDR3 spans 14 residues. V lost 6 bases to trimming and J lost 2 bases; unmatched junction nucleotides: 5. Germline V gives CDR1 MNHEY, CDR2 SVGAGI. Written as DNA, the CDR3 is TGTGCCAGCAGGCGGGAGGGGGCCACCTACGAGCAGTACTTC. This gives the protein CASRREGATYEQYF.